These 25 T cell receptor beta chains share one sample of origin, sequenced in a study of response to subunit inactivated influenza vaccine. One entry per CDR3 protein, called by TCRdb with MiXCR from the RT-PCR reads. The sample has about 540,000 distinct CDR3 sequences, approximately 24% seen once. These same records also appear under a second study, on T cells expressing NK-cell markers. That study reports: UMIs accompanied the 5'RACE template switching by which TCR beta cDNA was made.

The sample was CD4+ T cells sorted from PBMCs, taken less than 13 days after vaccination. These receptors all stem from a man aged 45 to 65 who received an inactivated influenza vaccine.

V and J are TRBV4-2 and TRBJ2-7, with 7 bases identical to TRBD1. Trimming removed 1 base from V and 2 bases from J; junction bases left unmatched: 5. The CDR3 is made up of 15 amino acids. The germline V gene encodes CDR1 LGHNA and CDR2 YNFKEQ. CDR3 DNA sequence: TGTGCCAGCAGCCAAGCTAGAGGACAGGCCTACGAGCAGTACTTC. Translated: CASSQARGQAYEQYF.

This chain joins TRBV28 and TRBJ2-6; D unclear. Germline lookup yields CDR1 MDHEN and CDR2 SYDVKM. Trimming shortened V by 1 base and J by 4 bases, and 14 bases separated the two germline ends. CDR3 length: 17 amino acids. The CDR3 DNA follows: TGTGCCAGCAGTTTATCGGGCCCGGGCATGGGGGCCAACGTCCTGACTTTC. This codes for CASSLSGPGMGANVLTF.

This clonotype appeared a few times. This chain uses TRBV5-6 with TRBJ2-7, with TRBD1 as a possible D gene (5 bases). The germline V gene encodes CDR1 SGHDT and CDR2 YYEEEE. This CDR3 has 13 amino acids. Trimming took 1 base from V and 6 from J, leaving 11 bases between them. Here the CDR3 reads CASSLQGSFEQYF. The DNA for the CDR3 is TGTGCCAGCAGCTTGCAGGGATCATTCGAGCAGTACTTC.

This clonotype was counted only a few times. The V gene is TRBV12-3 or TRBV12-4, the J gene TRBJ2-5; no definite D call. Trimming stripped 5 bases from V and 5 bases from J, with 9 bases between. The CDR3 is made up of 12 amino acids. DNA of the CDR3: TGTGCCAGCAGTACATTTAGTGAGACCCAGTACTTC. Translated, it gives CASSTFSETQYF.

This clonotype is a singleton in its sample. In DNA form, the CDR3 reads TGTGCCAGCAGCTTGGCGACTGATGGTATTCCACCCCTCCACTTT. It codes for CASSLATDGIPPLHF. This chain joins TRBV5-6 and TRBJ1-6; D is uncertain. Between the trimmed V and J ends, which lost 0 bases and 11 bases, there was a span of 15 bases. CDR3 size: 15 residues. Germline V gene data show CDR1 as SGHDT and CDR2 as YYEEEE.

V is TRBV12-3 or TRBV12-4 and J is TRBJ1-1; D gene uncertain. Trimming removed 3 bases from V and 5 bases from J, with 10 bases in between. The CDR3 has 13 residues. CDR3 sequence reads: CASSLYQETEAFF. The CDR3 DNA reads as TGTGCCAGCAGTTTGTATCAGGAGACTGAAGCTTTCTTT.

The V call is TRBV24-1, the J call TRBJ1-1; 7 bases agree with TRBD1. CDR3 length equals 13 residues. CDR1 and CDR2 from the germline V gene are KGHDR and SFDVKD. V shed 4 bases and J 5 bases; nucleotides not matched to a gene: 3. CDR3 amino acids: CATSDYRGTEAFF. Here the CDR3 DNA reads TGTGCCACCAGTGACTACAGGGGAACTGAAGCTTTCTTT.

This clonotype has only a few counts. The chain combines TRBV5-1 with TRBJ1-1; D unclear. In germline, CDR1 is SGHRS, CDR2 YFSETQ. V lost 0 bases and J 1 base, leaving 10 bases between the germline ends. There are 15 residues in the CDR3. The CDR3 loop reads CASSLVGVSNTEAFF. Written as DNA, the CDR3 is TGCGCCAGCAGCTTGGTTGGGGTATCGAACACTGAAGCTTTCTTT.

In this sample, this clonotype turned up a few times. The V call is TRBV5-1, the J call TRBJ2-5; no definite D call. CDR3 length: 15 residues. With 0 bases removed from V and 1 base from J, the gap between germline ends came to 10 bases. CDR1 and CDR2 from the germline V gene are SGHRS and YFSETQ. The CDR3 DNA is TGCGCCAGCAGCTTGGAGGTTTCTCTCCAAGAGACCCAGTACTTC. Translation gives CASSLEVSLQETQYF.

The chain has TRBV6-1 and TRBJ2-7, with TRBD1 matching 9 bases. Germline loops: CDR1 MNHNS, CDR2 SASEGT. V lost 6 bases and J lost 2; bases outside the gene matches: 5. The CDR3 is made up of 14 amino acids. This CDR3 is CASRERTGAYEQYF. Written as DNA, the CDR3 is TGTGCCAGCAGGGAAAGGACAGGGGCCTACGAGCAGTACTTC.

This clonotype was observed a handful of times. The rearrangement uses TRBV6-5 and TRBJ2-7, with D unresolved. CDR3 size: 14 residues. Trimming took off 0 bases at V and 4 bases at J, with 10 bases between the two ends. Per germline, CDR1 MNHEY and CDR2 SVGAGI. As DNA, the CDR3 is TGTGCCAGCAGTTACTCGATACCGGTTTACGAGCAGTACTTC. Translation gives CASSYSIPVYEQYF.

This chain uses TRBV5-1 with TRBJ2-7, with D uncertain. Germline V gives CDR1 SGHRS, CDR2 YFSETQ. This CDR3 spans 14 amino acids. V was trimmed by 0 bases and J by 1 base, leaving 8 bases between them. CDR3: CASSLEVESYEQYF. The CDR3 nucleotides are TGCGCCAGCAGCTTGGAGGTAGAATCCTACGAGCAGTACTTC.

This clonotype turned up a few times. V is TRBV7-9 and J is TRBJ2-2; a weak D match, TRBD1 (5 bases). V was clipped by 5 bases and J by 6 bases, with 22 bases between them. The germline V gene encodes CDR1 SEHNR and CDR2 FQNEAQ (reference sequence). The CDR3 length is 17 residues. The CDR3 loop reads CASSPMTSGLVAGELFF. For the CDR3, the DNA is TGTGCCAGCAGCCCAATGACTTCAGGGCTTGTCGCCGGGGAGCTGTTTTTT.

The J gene is TRBJ2-5, the V gene TRBV20-1; possible D gene TRBD2, 6 bases. The CDR3 extends over 15 amino acids. V was cut by 2 bases and J by 1 base, with 14 bases left in between. CDR1 DFQATT and CDR2 SNEGSKA come from the germline V gene (reference sequence). The CDR3: CSARYPRGTQETQYF. Written as DNA, the CDR3 is TGCAGTGCTAGATACCCCCGCGGGACCCAAGAGACCCAGTACTTC.

The table lists this clonotype with a few counts. The V and J genes are TRBV29-1 and TRBJ2-2, with D possibly being TRBD2 (7 bases). Trimming left V 5 bases short and J 2 bases short, with 15 bases between. The germline V gene has CDR1 SQVTM and CDR2 ANQGSEA. The CDR3 has 15 amino acids. The CDR3 sequence is CSVRGGKGNTGELFF. CDR3 sequence (DNA): TGCAGCGTTAGGGGGGGCAAGGGTAACACCGGGGAGCTGTTTTTT.

The chain carries TRBV7-2 and TRBJ2-7; D not resolved. Per the germline V gene, CDR1 is SGHTA and CDR2 is FQGNSA. The CDR3 contains 16 residues. V gave up 1 base and J gave up 1 base, with 14 bases separating them. The CDR3 sequence: CASSLDWAVASYEQYF. The DNA for the CDR3 is TGTGCCAGCAGCTTAGATTGGGCAGTGGCTTCCTACGAGCAGTACTTC.

V usage is TRBV5-1 and J usage is TRBJ2-1; 13 bases agree with TRBD2. V shed 7 bases, J shed 4 bases, and the junction held 14 bases outside the gene matches. This CDR3 has 18 amino acids. The germline V gene has CDR1 SGHRS and CDR2 YFSETQ. The CDR3 sequence: CASLPGTSGTSRYNEQFF. CDR3 nucleotide sequence: TGCGCCAGCCTACCCGGGACTAGCGGGACTTCAAGGTACAATGAGCAGTTCTTC. The variable domain in full, with the rest retrieved from reference TRBV5-1 and TRBJ2-1, is KAGVTQTPRYLIKTRGQQVTLSCSPISGHRSVSWYQQTPGQGLQFLFEYFSETQRNKGNFPGRFSGRQFSNSRSEMNVSTLELGDSALYLCASLPGTSGTSRYNEQFFGPGTRLTVL.

In this sample, this clonotype turned up a few times. The chain links TRBV5-6 to TRBJ1-2, with 10 bases identical to TRBD1. The J segment lost 2 bases and the V segment lost 0 bases, leaving 1 base of the junction unmatched. Germline loops: CDR1 SGHDT, CDR2 YYEEEE. The CDR3 contains 15 residues. CDR3 residues: CASSLGDRGNYGYTF. The CDR3 bases are TGTGCCAGCAGCTTGGGGGACAGGGGAAACTATGGCTACACCTTC.

The V call is TRBV4-3, the J call TRBJ1-2; D call uncertain. Germline lookup yields CDR1 LGHNA and CDR2 YSLEER. With 0 bases removed from V and 2 bases from J, the gap between germline ends came to 10 bases. This CDR3 has 15 amino acids. The CDR3 nucleotides read TGCGCCAGCAGCCAAGATTTAAAGGGCAACTATGGCTACACCTTC. Amino acid sequence: CASSQDLKGNYGYTF.

This clonotype was found many times. The chain is built from TRBV12-3 or TRBV12-4 and TRBJ2-1, with 7 bases that match TRBD2. CDR3 length equals 17 residues. The V gene end was trimmed by 6 bases and the J gene end by 4 bases; junction bases not matched to a gene: 15. Here the CDR3 reads CASRIGLAGYLYNEQFF. CDR3 sequence (DNA): TGTGCCAGCAGAATAGGGTTAGCGGGCTATTTGTACAATGAGCAGTTCTTC.

The rearrangement uses TRBV20-1 and TRBJ2-5; D not resolved. V shed 4 bases and J shed 5 bases, with 11 bases lying between them. Per the germline V gene, CDR1 is DFQATT and CDR2 is SNEGSKA (reference sequence). CDR3 length equals 12 residues. CDR3 residues: CSATEWVETQYF. CDR3 nucleotide sequence: TGCAGTGCTACCGAGTGGGTGGAGACCCAGTACTTC.

A few counts support this clonotype. The chain employs TRBV20-1 and TRBJ2-1; D is unresolved. The V and J ends lost 0 bases and 7 bases respectively, with 7 bases between them. The CDR3 spans 12 residues. Germline lookup yields CDR1 DFQATT and CDR2 SNEGSKA (reference sequence). CDR3 DNA: TGCAGTGCTAGAGATTTGCAGAATGAGCAGTTCTTC. This translates into CSARDLQNEQFF.

This clonotype was observed a few times. The chain couples TRBV5-6 to TRBJ2-4; 7 positions agree with TRBD1. From germline, CDR1 is SGHDT and CDR2 YYEEEE. The CDR3 runs to 14 residues. The junction had 8 bases not matched to a gene; V was cut back by 4 bases and J by 7 bases. CDR3: CASSRDSLWNIQYF. CDR3 coding DNA: TGTGCCAGCAGCCGGGACAGTCTGTGGAACATTCAGTACTTC.

A word on this clonotype: The junction departs from the called germline gene at one end, perhaps through a read error. This chain joins TRBV6-2 or TRBV6-3 and TRBJ2-3; D gene unclear. This CDR3 has 18 residues. Germline assignment: CDR1 MNHEY and CDR2 SVGEGT. The CDR3 DNA is TGTGCCAGCAGTTATAACCTTCGTGACCTACCGATCACAAATACGCAGTATTTT. Its translation is CASSYNLRDLPITNTQYF.

V usage is TRBV6-5 and J usage is TRBJ2-1, with 14 nucleotides matching TRBD2. The germline V gene encodes CDR1 MNHEY and CDR2 SVGAGI. The CDR3 is 14 amino acids. The V gene end was trimmed by 2 bases and the J gene end by 15 bases; junction bases not matched to a gene: 6. The CDR3, as DNA: TGTGCCAGCAGTTACGGGACTAGCGGGAGTGAACGGTTCTTC. Protein: CASSYGTSGSERFF.